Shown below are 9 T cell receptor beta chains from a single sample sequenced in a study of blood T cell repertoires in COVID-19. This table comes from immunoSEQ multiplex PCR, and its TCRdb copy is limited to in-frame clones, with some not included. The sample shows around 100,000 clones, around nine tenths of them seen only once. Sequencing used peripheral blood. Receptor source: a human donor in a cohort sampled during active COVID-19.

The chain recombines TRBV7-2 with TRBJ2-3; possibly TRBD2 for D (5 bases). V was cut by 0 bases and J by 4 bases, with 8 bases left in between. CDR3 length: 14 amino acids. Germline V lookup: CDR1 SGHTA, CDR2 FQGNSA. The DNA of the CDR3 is TGTGCCAGCAGCTTAGCGATTAGCGCAGATACGCAGTATTTT. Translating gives CASSLAISADTQYF.

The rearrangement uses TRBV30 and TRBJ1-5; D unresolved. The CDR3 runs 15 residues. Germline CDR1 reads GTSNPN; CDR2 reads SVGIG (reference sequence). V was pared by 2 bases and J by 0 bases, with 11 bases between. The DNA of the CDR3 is TGTGCCTGGAGTAAGTCAACTAATAGCAATCAGCCCCAGCATTTT. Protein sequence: CAWSKSTNSNQPQHF.

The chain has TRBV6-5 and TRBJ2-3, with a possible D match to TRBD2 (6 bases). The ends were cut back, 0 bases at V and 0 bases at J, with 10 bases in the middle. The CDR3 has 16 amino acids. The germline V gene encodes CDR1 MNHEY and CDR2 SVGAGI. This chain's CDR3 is CASSYSPSASTDTQYF. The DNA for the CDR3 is TGTGCCAGCAGTTACTCCCCTAGCGCTAGCACAGATACGCAGTATTTT.

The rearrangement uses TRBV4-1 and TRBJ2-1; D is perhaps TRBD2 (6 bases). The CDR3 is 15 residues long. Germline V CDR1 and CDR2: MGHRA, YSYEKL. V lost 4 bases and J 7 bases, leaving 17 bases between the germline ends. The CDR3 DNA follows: TGCGCCAGCAGCCCCTCTCGGGAGACCCTTAATGAGCAGTTCTTC. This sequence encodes CASSPSRETLNEQFF.

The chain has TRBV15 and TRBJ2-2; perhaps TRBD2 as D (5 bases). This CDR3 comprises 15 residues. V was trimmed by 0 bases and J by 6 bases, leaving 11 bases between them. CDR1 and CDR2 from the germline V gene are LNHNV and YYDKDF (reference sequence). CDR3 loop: CATSRERLAAGELFF. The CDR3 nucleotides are TGTGCCACCAGCAGAGAGCGGCTAGCTGCCGGGGAGCTGTTTTTT. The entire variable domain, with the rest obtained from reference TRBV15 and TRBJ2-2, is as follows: DAMVIQNPRYQVTQFGKPVTLSCSQTLNHNVMYWYQQKSSQAPKLLFHYYDKDFNNEADTPDNFQSRRPNTSFCFLDIRSPGLGDTAMYLCATSRERLAAGELFFGEGSRLTVL.

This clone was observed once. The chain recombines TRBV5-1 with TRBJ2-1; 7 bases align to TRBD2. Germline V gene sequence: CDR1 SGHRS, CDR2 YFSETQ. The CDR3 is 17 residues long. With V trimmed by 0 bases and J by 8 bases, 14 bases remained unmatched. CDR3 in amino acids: CASSLDPSGRGPHEQFF. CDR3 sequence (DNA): TGCGCCAGCAGCTTGGATCCTAGCGGCAGAGGCCCCCATGAGCAGTTCTTC.

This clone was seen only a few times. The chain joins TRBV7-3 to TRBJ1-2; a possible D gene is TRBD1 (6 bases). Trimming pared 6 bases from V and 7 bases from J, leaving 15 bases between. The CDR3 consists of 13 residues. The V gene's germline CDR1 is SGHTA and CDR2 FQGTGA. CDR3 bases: TGTGCCAGCAGTAGTACAGGGACAAGTGGCTACACCTTC. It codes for CASSSTGTSGYTF.

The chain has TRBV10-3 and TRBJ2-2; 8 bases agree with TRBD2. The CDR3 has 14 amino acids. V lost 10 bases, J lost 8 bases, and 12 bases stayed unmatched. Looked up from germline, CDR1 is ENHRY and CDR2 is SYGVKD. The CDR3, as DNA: TGTGCCACCAAACCAGGCGGGAGGCGGGGGGAGCTGTTTTTT. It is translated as CATKPGGRRGELFF.

The CDR3 sequence is CASSFDRSGGQFF. The CDR3, as DNA: TGTGCCAGCAGCTTCGACAGGTCGGGTGGACAGTTCTTC. The chain links TRBV6-5 to TRBJ2-1, with D possibly TRBD1 on 6 matching bases. V was pared by 6 bases and J by 13 bases, with 19 bases between. There are 13 residues in the CDR3. Germline loops: CDR1 MNHEY, CDR2 SVGAGI.